This T cell receptor beta chain was observed in a study of regulatory T cells in long-lasting Graves disease. Study conclusions and caveats: Persistent Graves' disease cases displayed lower TCR diversity than newly diagnosed ones.

The CDR3 is made up of 16 amino acids. The V and J ends lost 2 bases and 1 base, in that order; junction bases with no gene match: 1. Germline V gene data show CDR1 as MNHEY and CDR2 as SVGEGT. Time point of the sample: newly diagnosed GD, antithyroid drugs for less than 3 months. Generation of the TCR library employed RNA extracted from PBMCs. Researchers made TCR beta libraries by using iRepertoire HTBI primers and running Arm-PCR on CDR3 regions. TCRdb re-called the multiplex PCR reads with MiXCR, one entry per CDR3 protein. This sample has some 340,000 distinct CDR3 sequences; around 11% occur once, and the top ten carry approximately 17%. There are many counts of this clonotype. The antigen remains unidentified. The sample also formed part of further work on T cells in Graves' hyperthyroidism and ophthalmopathy.

Material: peripheral blood mononuclear cells (PBMCs), obtained at new diagnosis, from a patient treated with antithyroid drugs. The rearrangement uses TRBV6-2 or TRBV6-3 and TRBJ2-1; the match to TRBD2 covers 11 bases. The source is a woman aged 18 to 35 with Graves disease. CDR3 sequence reads: CASSYTSGSSYNEQFF. The CDR3 nucleotides are TGTGCCAGCAGTTACACTAGCGGGAGTTCCTACAATGAGCAGTTCTTC.